Listed below are T cell receptor beta chains from one sample, sequenced in a study of human T cells and chemical hapten exposure. TCRdb called the RACE reads again in MiXCR, with one record for every CDR3 protein. The table has about 80,000 distinct CDR3 sequences, 14% seen once. The specimen comprised whole blood, sampled in connection with sensitization to the hapten diphenylcyclopropenone (DPC). These receptors came from a woman between 50 and 59 years old with alopecia areata. Some clones in this sample may be carry-over from other donors' samples. Both conserved end residues are part of each CDR3. D genes are given only for firm matches. Size tells how often a clone was seen (once, few, many) or the class of an expanded clone, and some rows leave it out.

V	D	size	J	DNA	CDR3
TRBV7-2	-	-	TRBJ2-3	TGTGCCAGCAGCTTAGCTCTCAGCACAGATACGCAGTATTTT	CASSLALSTDTQYF
TRBV7-9	-	few	TRBJ1-1	TGTGCCAGCAGCTATAGGGCGGGGAACACTGAAGCTTTCTTT	CASSYRAGNTEAFF
TRBV12-3/TRBV12-4	-	many	TRBJ1-1	TGTGCCAGCAGTCTCCAGGCTAAGAACACTGAAGCTTTCTTT	CASSLQAKNTEAFF
TRBV30	-	-	TRBJ1-3	TGTGCCTGGAGTCTGGCCCACTCTGGAAACACCATATATTTT	CAWSLAHSGNTIYF
TRBV23-1	-	few	TRBJ2-1	TGCGCCAGCAGTCATCCCGGGACCCGCGAGAATGAGCAGTTCTTC	CASSHPGTRENEQFF
TRBV20-1	-	-	TRBJ2-1	TGCAGTGCTAGAAGGACCGACGAGGGGGTACACAATGAGCAGTTCTTC	CSARRTDEGVHNEQFF
TRBV20-1	TRBD1	-	TRBJ1-1	TGCAGTGCTAGTTCGCTTTTCAGGGGGCCGTCTGAAGCTTTCTTT	CSASSLFRGPSEAFF
TRBV21-1	-	-	TRBJ2-2	TGTGCCAGCAGCAAAGGGGGTGGCACCGGGGAGCTGTTTTTT	CASSKGGGTGELFF
TRBV6-5	TRBD1	many	TRBJ1-4	TGTGCCAGCAGGCAACAGGGGGGGTTTGAAAAACTGTTTTTT	CASRQQGGFEKLFF
TRBV20-1	TRBD1	-	TRBJ2-2	TGCAGTGCTAGGATCGTAGACAGGGGTAACGGGGAGCTGTTTTTT	CSARIVDRGNGELFF
TRBV6-6	TRBD2	few	TRBJ2-1	TGTGCCAGCAGTTACGGACTAGCTTCCTACAATGAGCAGTTCTTC	CASSYGLASYNEQFF
TRBV5-6	-	-	TRBJ2-3	TGTGCCAGCAGCTTGGTCGGGATGGCCCAAGATACGCAGTATTTT	CASSLVGMAQDTQYF
TRBV10-1	-	-	TRBJ2-5	TGCGCCAGCAGTCTGGACACCGAAGAGACCCAGTACTTC	CASSLDTEETQYF
TRBV28	TRBD1	many	TRBJ2-1	TGTGCCAGCAGTTACTACCGGGACAGGGCCTACAATGAGCAGTTCTTC	CASSYYRDRAYNEQFF
TRBV14	-	-	TRBJ1-1	TGTGCCAGCAGCCTAGAGTGGGGGTTGGATACTGAAGCTTTCTTT	CASSLEWGLDTEAFF
TRBV28	-	few	TRBJ2-3	TGTGCCAGCAGTCAAGACGGGTGGGATACGCAGTATTTT	CASSQDGWDTQYF
TRBV24-1	-	-	TRBJ1-6	TGTGCCACCACCAGAGATGGTTCACCCCTCCACTTT	CATTRDGSPLHF
TRBV2	TRBD1	-	TRBJ2-1	TGTGCCAGCAGTGAAGCGTTAGACAGGGAGCTCTTC	CASSEALDRELF
TRBV20-1	-	-	TRBJ2-7	TGCAGTGCTAGAGACCGACTCTCCTACGAGCAGTACTTC	CSARDRLSYEQYF
TRBV5-1	-	few	TRBJ2-5	TGCGCCAGCAGCACCATGGGGGCTCAAGAGACCCAGTACTTC	CASSTMGAQETQYF
TRBV3-2	-	-	TRBJ2-4	TGTGCCAGCAGACAAGAATGTGGTTATACGTCAGGACTAGCGGAAATAGCCAAAAACATTCAGTACTTC	CASRQECGYTSGLAEIAKNIQYF
TRBV28	-	-	TRBJ2-3	TGTGCCAGCAGCACTGAATCGGCTAGCACAGATACGCAGTATTTT	CASSTESASTDTQYF
TRBV7-9	TRBD1	few	TRBJ1-5	TGTGCCAGCAGCACGGGACAGGGGAGCGAAAGCAATCAGCCCCAGCATTTT	CASSTGQGSESNQPQHF
TRBV10-2	TRBD1	-	TRBJ1-1	TGCGCCAGCAGTGAGTCGACAGGGTGGACTGAAGCTTTCTTT	CASSESTGWTEAFF
TRBV29-1	-	many	TRBJ2-7	TGCAGCGGGGGGGCCGGCTCCTACGAGCAGTACTTC	CSGGAGSYEQYF
TRBV2	-	few	TRBJ1-6	TGTGCCAGCAGTGTATTGGGGGATTCACCCCTCCACTTT	CASSVLGDSPLHF
TRBV6-5	-	-	TRBJ1-1	TGTGCCAGCAGTTACTCGACCAGGGCAGGCACTGAAGCTTTCTTT	CASSYSTRAGTEAFF
TRBV10-3	TRBD1	few	TRBJ1-1	TGTGCCATCAGATCGACAGGGGGGGACACTGAAGCTTTCTTT	CAIRSTGGDTEAFF
TRBV7-9	-	-	TRBJ1-1	TGTGCCAGCAGCTTACGAGTTGCGACGAACACTGAAGCTTTCTTT	CASSLRVATNTEAFF
TRBV20-1	TRBD2	few	TRBJ2-3	TGCAGTGTGGACGGGAGGGCCGGCACAGATACGCAGTATTTT	CSVDGRAGTDTQYF
TRBV5-5	TRBD2	-	TRBJ2-1	TGTGCCAGCAGCCCCATTTTGCAGGGAGGGTACAATGAGCAGTTCTTC	CASSPILQGGYNEQFF
TRBV6-5	-	-	TRBJ1-5	TGTGCCAGCAGTTACGGGGGGGGCGGCAATCAGCCCCAGCATTTT	CASSYGGGGNQPQHF
TRBV7-2	TRBD1	few	TRBJ1-5	TGTGCCAGCAGCTTAAGACAGGGTCAGCCCCAGCATTTT	CASSLRQGQPQHF
TRBV3-1	-	few	TRBJ1-1	TGTGCCAGCAGCCAAGGGAGCCCCGGGGCTTTCTTT	CASSQGSPGAFF
TRBV5-5	-	few	TRBJ1-1	TGTGCCAGCAGCCGCTCGAGCACTGAAGCTTTCTTT	CASSRSSTEAFF
TRBV11-2	-	-	TRBJ2-3	TGTGCCAGCGCCGACGGGGACCTAGCAGGAGATACGCAGTATTTT	CASADGDLAGDTQYF
TRBV11-3	TRBD2	few	TRBJ2-7	TGTGCCAGCAGCCGGACTAGCGGGGCCTACGAGCAGTACTTC	CASSRTSGAYEQYF
TRBV29-1	-	-	TRBJ2-2	TGCAGCGTGACCGCCGGAGGGCGGACAACCGGGGAGCTGTTTTTT	CSVTAGGRTTGELFF